The clone carrying this T cell receptor beta chain came up once. The sample is drawn from a study of blood T cell repertoires in COVID-19. Study-wide background: Sample material is recorded as cDNA or gDNA derived from T cells, B-cell-depleted T cells, or PBMCs.

The CDR3 extends over 13 amino acids. Germline loops: CDR1 SGHTA, CDR2 FQGNSA. Losses at the gene ends were 11 bases for V and 5 bases for J; bases not matched to a gene: 6. Sequenced by immunoSEQ multiplex PCR; TCRdb stores in-frame clones only, minus some. The data contain more than 300,000 clones, 85% to 95% of them singletons. Researchers sorted participants into cohorts using their self-reported clinical history. In the 2 weeks before study entry, exposed participants met a COVID-19 case, which was PCR-confirmed or clinician-diagnosed. Sequences were obtained from PBMCs or T cells enriched from blood (not recorded which). J is TRBJ1-5 and V is TRBV7-2; TRBD1 aligns across 10 bases. This clonotype was sampled from a woman aged 25-40 years who had been exposed to COVID-19. The CDR3 loop is CACGQGEYQPQHF. The CDR3, as DNA: TGTGCCTGTGGACAGGGGGAGTATCAGCCCCAGCATTTT.